This TCR beta chain emerged from a study of monozygotic twins with inflammatory bowel disease. Study results and caveats: IBD patients shared fewer clonotypes with other individuals than healthy twins, especially patients with disease activity signs. Using the inverse Simpson index, IBD patients had lower TCRbeta diversity than healthy co-twins.

Whole blood supplied total RNA, and T cells were not sorted. The authors ran two nested PCRs of approximately 16 and 10 cycles on TCRalpha and TCRbeta cDNA. One entry per CDR3 protein, without DNA, is what TCRdb gives after re-calling the 5' RACE reads. The sample has fewer than 450,000 distinct CDR3 sequences, and its top ten clones hold around 2.6%. On this clonotype: Its antigen is not known.

Per germline, CDR1 SGHRS and CDR2 YFSETQ. The CDR3 consists of 18 residues. The sequenced sample consisted of blood. The TCR comes from a human donor with ulcerative colitis or Crohn's disease, or a healthy co-twin of an affected twin (not recorded which). This sequence joins TRBV5-1 and TRBJ2-5; no DNA is available, so the TRBD2 call from TCRdb remains unchecked. The CDR3 protein is CASSLYSPRTNPEETQYF.